The 27 T cell receptor beta chains given below trace back to one sample, sequenced in a study of identical twins. TCRdb itself ran the 5' RACE reads through MiXCR, one entry per CDR3 protein. This sample yields 200,000 or so distinct CDR3 sequences, of which around 8% are seen a single time; about 1.9% belongs to the top ten. This same sample was also taken into another study, of yellow fever vaccine responses in identical twins.

Sequenced: memory (CD45RO+) T cells sorted from blood. These receptors all come from a woman aged 18 to 35 in good health.

This clonotype was found a few times. The chain uses TRBV5-6 and TRBJ1-5; tentative D call: TRBD1 (5 bases). CDR1 is SGHDT and CDR2 is YYEEEE in the germline V gene. V lost 0 bases, J lost 6 bases, and 7 bases lay in between. The CDR3 totals 13 residues. The CDR3 region is CASSLGQRQPQHF. CDR3 coding DNA: TGTGCCAGCAGCTTGGGACAGCGTCAGCCCCAGCATTTT.

The V and J genes are TRBV6-5 and TRBJ2-1; the match to TRBD2 covers 7 bases. Germline V CDR1 and CDR2: MNHEY, SVGAGI. V lost 2 bases and J lost 5; bases outside the gene matches: 6. The length of the CDR3 is 15 residues. CDR3 sequence: CASSYQSGNHNEQFF. For the CDR3, the DNA is TGTGCCAGCAGTTACCAAAGCGGGAACCACAATGAGCAGTTCTTC.

This clonotype has at least ten counts. J is TRBJ2-2 and V is TRBV15, with a tentative D call TRBD2 (7 bases). Germline CDR1 and CDR2: LNHNV and YYDKDF (reference sequence). The CDR3 is made up of 16 amino acids. The V and J ends lost 5 bases and 2 bases respectively, with 15 bases between them. Written as DNA, the CDR3 is TGTGCCACCAGCGGGGGGGGCGGGACCAACACCGGGGAGCTGTTTTTT. The encoded protein is CATSGGGGTNTGELFF.

This clonotype was seen at least ten times. This chain uses TRBV5-1 with TRBJ2-3, with TRBD2 matching over 10 bases. Germline V lookup: CDR1 SGHRS, CDR2 YFSETQ. The CDR3 runs 18 residues. V gave up 0 bases and J gave up 2 bases; unmatched junction bases: 9. CDR3 protein: CASSLDIAGGPYTDTQYF. The DNA of the CDR3 is TGCGCCAGCAGCTTGGATATAGCGGGAGGCCCCTACACAGATACGCAGTATTTT.

This clonotype was recorded at least ten times. The rearrangement links TRBV29-1 to TRBJ1-4; the D is unclear. V was cut by 5 bases and J by 2 bases, with 12 bases left in between. This CDR3 is built from 14 residues. Germline loops: CDR1 SQVTM, CDR2 ANQGSEA. This CDR3 is CSVRSAWTNEKLFF. For the CDR3, the DNA is TGCAGCGTTAGGTCGGCGTGGACTAATGAAAAACTGTTTTTT.

The rearrangement joins TRBV6-4 to TRBJ2-2; 8 bases map to TRBD2. CDR3 length: 14 amino acids. Trimming cost V 6 bases and J 3 bases; bases outside gene matches: 3. Germline V gene data show CDR1 as MRHNA and CDR2 as SNTAGT. DNA for the CDR3: TGTGCCAGCAGGCTACTAGCGGACACCGGGGAGCTGTTTTTT. Protein: CASRLLADTGELFF.

In its sample, this clonotype was seen many times. The V and J genes are TRBV4-1 and TRBJ2-3, with a possible D match to TRBD1 (5 bases). Germline values: CDR1 MGHRA, CDR2 YSYEKL. The CDR3 has 16 amino acids. With 0 bases removed from V and 0 bases from J, the gap between germline ends came to 10 bases. This chain's CDR3 is CASSQERTSSTDTQYF. As DNA, the CDR3 is TGCGCCAGCAGCCAAGAAAGGACAAGCAGCACAGATACGCAGTATTTT.

There are a few counts of this clonotype. The chain couples TRBV27 to TRBJ1-2; D unresolved. Per the germline V gene, CDR1 is MNHEY and CDR2 is SMNVEV (reference sequence). CDR3 length equals 15 residues. V lost 5 bases and J lost 8, with 21 bases in between. The CDR3 bases are TGTGCCAGCAGTCCCGACTCTAGGGCTTTGGGGGGCTACACCTTC. Translation gives CASSPDSRALGGYTF.

A few counts support this clonotype. The J gene is TRBJ2-7, the V gene TRBV12-3 or TRBV12-4, with D possibly TRBD1 on 6 matching bases. Trimming took 9 bases from V and 6 from J, leaving 21 bases between them. CDR3 length: 14 amino acids. The CDR3 reads CASSGVRGWGEQYF. For the CDR3, the DNA is TGTGCCAGTTCTGGGGTCAGGGGATGGGGCGAGCAGTACTTC.

This clonotype was detected ten times or more. The chain couples TRBV25-1 to TRBJ1-5; no clear D gene. Trimming removed 3 bases at V and 1 base at J, with 13 bases between. In germline, CDR1 is MGHDK, CDR2 SYGVNS. The CDR3 runs 16 residues. CDR3 region: CASSEGSPQSNQPQHF. CDR3 nucleotides: TGTGCCAGCAGTGAGGGGTCTCCCCAAAGCAATCAGCCCCAGCATTTT.

This clonotype was observed a few times. The junction departs from the called germline gene at one end, perhaps through a read error. This rearrangement joins TRBV6-1 to TRBJ2-5, with D unclear. CDR1 and CDR2 (germline): MNHNS, SASEGT. The CDR3 is made up of 12 amino acids. The CDR3 DNA reads TGTGCCAGCAGTGAAGGGACGGCGATAACGCGCTTC. The encoded protein is CASSEGTAITRF.

This clonotype has only a few counts. The rearrangement uses TRBV12-3 or TRBV12-4 and TRBJ2-7; 8 bases align to TRBD1. The CDR3 is 14 residues long. Trimming at V came to 1 base and at J to 6 bases, leaving 5 bases not matched to a gene. The CDR3 coding sequence is TGTGCCAGCAGTTTAGGTGCAGGGGGCATCGAGCAGTACTTC. This encodes CASSLGAGGIEQYF.

This clonotype has a handful of counts. The chain joins TRBV29-1 to TRBJ2-7; 9 bases agree with TRBD1. This CDR3 is 14 amino acids long. CDR1 and CDR2 (germline): SQVTM, ANQGSEA. Trimming cost V 7 bases and J 4 bases; bases outside gene matches: 11. DNA of the CDR3: TGCAGCGCACGACCGGGACAGGGAACATACGAGCAGTACTTC. Amino acid sequence: CSARPGQGTYEQYF.

The chain is built from TRBV28 and TRBJ2-1, with D unclear. Between the trimmed V and J ends, which lost 0 bases and 7 bases, there was a span of 7 bases. CDR3 length equals 13 residues. Germline V gene data show CDR1 as MDHEN and CDR2 as SYDVKM. The CDR3, as DNA: TGTGCCAGCAGTTTATGGGGTCAGAATGAGCAGTTCTTC. This translates into CASSLWGQNEQFF.

V usage is TRBV6-1 and J usage is TRBJ1-2; D is undetermined. Germline CDR1 is MNHNS and CDR2 is SASEGT. This CDR3 has 14 amino acids. V lost 5 bases, J lost 6 bases, and 16 bases lay in between. The CDR3 DNA is TGTGCCAGCAGTCCTACAGAAGAGAGACATGGCTACACCTTC. Amino acid sequence: CASSPTEERHGYTF.

The gene calls are TRBV20-1 and TRBJ2-3, with 7 bases aligning to TRBD2. Germline loops: CDR1 DFQATT, CDR2 SNEGSKA (reference sequence). V shed 6 bases and J 4 bases; nucleotides not matched to a gene: 4. CDR3 size: 12 residues. CDR3 sequence (DNA): TGCAGTGCCCCAGGACTAGCAGATACGCAGTATTTT. Residues: CSAPGLADTQYF.

Notes on this clonotype: At one end the junction does not follow the germline gene, possibly because of a read error. This rearrangement joins TRBV5-1 to TRBJ2-2, with 7 positions matching TRBD2. Germline CDR1 and CDR2: SGHRS and YFSETQ. The CDR3 is 15 amino acids. Here the CDR3 DNA reads TGCGCCAGCAACTTGGGAGGGGCGAACACCGGGGAGCTGTTTTTT. Translated: CASNLGGANTGELFF.

This clonotype was seen at least ten times. This chain connects TRBV20-1 to TRBJ2-3, with 10 bases that match TRBD2. Unmatched junction bases numbered 10, after V lost 3 bases and J lost 7 bases. CDR1 and CDR2 (germline): DFQATT, SNEGSKA (reference sequence). This CDR3 has 15 residues. CDR3 bases: TGCAGTGCTAGCTTACAGCGGGGGGGCATGAATACGCAGTATTTT. Its protein product is CSASLQRGGMNTQYF.

The rearrangement links TRBV20-1 to TRBJ2-3; TRBD2 matches 10 bases. This CDR3 is built from 19 residues. The germline V gene encodes CDR1 DFQATT and CDR2 SNEGSKA (reference sequence). Unmatched junction bases numbered 19, after V lost 5 bases and J lost 2 bases. The CDR3 DNA follows: TGCAGTGCTGCCCTTACTAGCGGGATCCTCCCAGAATCCACAGATACGCAGTATTTT. Translation gives CSAALTSGILPESTDTQYF.

The V call is TRBV6-1, the J call TRBJ2-1, with TRBD2 as a possible D gene (6 bases). The CDR3 totals 15 residues. Germline assignment: CDR1 MNHNS and CDR2 SASEGT. The V end was cut by 9 bases, the J end by 6 bases, with 21 bases between. CDR3 nucleotide sequence: TGTGCCAGTCAGCGGGCGTTCCCGAATCCCAATGAGCAGTTCTTC. The encoded protein is CASQRAFPNPNEQFF.

This clonotype was seen more than once but under ten times. This sequence joins TRBV6-1 and TRBJ2-7; D assignment may be TRBD1 or TRBD2 (5 bases each). The germline V gene encodes CDR1 MNHNS and CDR2 SASEGT. The V end lost 7 bases, the J end lost 0 bases, and 28 bases lay between the germline ends. This CDR3 is built from 19 residues. CDR3 bases: TGTGCCAGCACGAGGGGCGACTTCGGCGGCCCACGTATCTCCTACGAGCAGTACTTC. Translated, it gives CASTRGDFGGPRISYEQYF.

The sample holds a few counts of this clonotype. The CDR3 here is CASSQDKAVEQYF. CDR3 bases: TGTGCCAGCAGCCAAGATAAGGCGGTCGAGCAGTACTTC. The chain couples TRBV4-2 to TRBJ2-7; no firm D call. There are 13 residues in the CDR3. Trimming took off 0 bases at V and 6 bases at J, with 9 bases between the two ends. The germline CDR1 and CDR2 sequences are LGHNA and YNFKEQ.

This clonotype came up many times. The chain carries TRBV5-1 and TRBJ1-1, with D unresolved. The germline V gene has CDR1 SGHRS and CDR2 YFSETQ. The CDR3 is 14 residues long. V gave up 4 bases and J gave up 4 bases, with 14 bases separating them. The CDR3 reads CASSLSTRSTEAFF. CDR3 nucleotides: TGCGCCAGCAGCCTCAGCACGAGGAGCACTGAAGCTTTCTTT.

The rearrangement joins TRBV5-5 to TRBJ2-1, with 7 nucleotides matching TRBD1. Trimming removed 4 bases from V and 9 bases from J; junction bases left unmatched: 13. In germline, CDR1 is SGHKS, CDR2 YYEKEE (reference sequence). This CDR3 has 15 amino acids. DNA for the CDR3: TGTGCCAGCAGCGCCCAAGACAGGGAGATAATTGAGCAGTTCTTC. Translation: CASSAQDREIIEQFF.

This clonotype came up many times. The V and J genes are TRBV4-3 and TRBJ2-7; 8 positions match TRBD1. V shed 0 bases, J shed 0 bases, and the junction held 4 bases outside the gene matches. The CDR3 runs 16 residues. Germline V gives CDR1 LGHNA, CDR2 YSLEER. In DNA form, the CDR3 reads TGCGCCAGCAGCCAAGACGCCAGGGGGCCCTCCTACGAGCAGTACTTC. It is translated as CASSQDARGPSYEQYF.

This chain joins TRBV11-2 and TRBJ2-2; 12 bases match TRBD2. This CDR3 region has 19 residues. Losses at the gene ends were 1 base for V and 1 base for J; bases not matched to a gene: 7. Per germline, CDR1 SGHAT and CDR2 FQNNGV. The CDR3 DNA reads TGTGCCAGCAGCTTAGGGGGACAGGGACTAGCGGGGAACACCGGGGAGCTGTTTTTT. Its protein is CASSLGGQGLAGNTGELFF.

This clonotype occurred many times. This chain connects TRBV27 to TRBJ2-3; D call uncertain. V gave up 2 bases and J gave up 2 bases, with 8 bases separating them. This CDR3 region has 14 residues. Per the germline V gene, CDR1 is MNHEY and CDR2 is SMNVEV (reference sequence). CDR3 in DNA: TGTGCCAGCAGTTTAGAGCCCCACACAGATACGCAGTATTTT. It codes for CASSLEPHTDTQYF.